The source of this TCR beta chain is a study of technical replicates of blood from a few donors. The germline V gene has CDR1 LGHNA and CDR2 YSLEER. The CDR3 length is 14 residues. V was cut by 0 bases and J by 6 bases, with 9 bases left in between. The repertoire was sequenced with immunoSEQ multiplex PCR; TCRdb's copy has only in-frame clones and lacks some. The repertoire includes around 53,000 clones, about 82% of them detected once, and over 5% sits in the top ten. The sequencing sample was made of PBMCs. V is TRBV4-3 and J is TRBJ2-1; no clear D gene. The TCR sequence derives from a human donor in good health. Some clones in this sample may be carry-over from other donors' samples. CDR3 sequence: CASSQDGQSNEQFF. Here the CDR3 DNA reads TGCGCCAGCAGCCAAGATGGGCAGAGCAATGAGCAGTTCTTC.